This T cell receptor (beta chain) was recorded in a study of T cell changes during pregnancy in multiple sclerosis. Sequencing was performed with immunoSEQ multiplex PCR; in TCRdb, only in-frame clones are kept and a portion is missing. This sample carries some 60,000 clones, approximately 90% of them seen once, and the ten largest clones take roughly 0.4%. Deletions cut 0 bases from V and 5 bases from J, with 12 bases between. The CDR3 has 14 residues. Germline loops: CDR1 SGHRS, CDR2 YFSETQ. This sequence joins TRBV5-1 and TRBJ2-7; possible D gene TRBD2, 5 bases. The clonotype was recovered from a female donor with multiple sclerosis, enrolled in a pregnancy study. Sample: CD4+ T cells from peripheral blood mononuclear cells, taken in the third trimester of pregnancy. The CDR3 region is CASSLDSASNEQYF. The DNA of the CDR3 is TGCGCCAGCAGCTTGGATAGTGCTAGCAACGAGCAGTACTTC. Full variable domain (rest looked up from reference TRBV5-1 and TRBJ2-7): KAGVTQTPRYLIKTRGQQVTLSCSPISGHRSVSWYQQTPGQGLQFLFEYFSETQRNKGNFPGRFSGRQFSNSRSEMNVSTLELGDSALYLCASSLDSASNEQYFGPGTRLTVT.